A selection of T cell receptor beta chains follows, all from one sample in a study of technical replicates of blood from several donors. TCRdb's copy holds only in-frame clones and misses some; the assay was immunoSEQ multiplex PCR. The sample lists more than 65,000 clones; roughly four fifths were seen once. Source material: PBMCs. The origin of the receptors is a human donor in good health. Some clones in this sample may be carry-over from other donors' samples. The CDR3 runs from the conserved cysteine through the conserved F or W. A D gene is named only where the DNA matches it firmly. The size of a clone is reported for some rows only, either as once, few or many, or as a class for expanded clones.

D | size | J | V | CDR3 | DNA
TRBD1 | - | TRBJ2-7 | TRBV9 | CASSPAGGNYEQYF | TGTGCCAGCAGCCCCGCAGGGGGCAATTACGAGCAGTACTTC
- | - | TRBJ1-2 | TRBV7-9 | CASSRGYGYTF | TGTGCCAGCAGCAGGGGGTATGGCTACACCTTC
- | - | TRBJ2-3 | TRBV6-4 | CASSSGSEDTQYF | TGTGCCAGCAGTAGCGGTTCGGAGGATACGCAGTATTTT
TRBD1 | - | TRBJ2-1 | TRBV7-3 | CASSQGQEPYNEQFF | TGTGCCAGCAGCCAGGGACAGGAGCCCTACAATGAGCAGTTCTTC
TRBD1 | once | TRBJ1-5 | TRBV19 | CASSLVTGAFNQPQHF | TGTGCCAGTAGTTTGGTGACAGGGGCCTTCAATCAGCCCCAGCATTTT
TRBD2 | few | TRBJ2-3 | TRBV19 | CAVGPGLAGGDTQYF | TGTGCCGTAGGGCCCGGACTAGCGGGAGGGGATACGCAGTATTTT
TRBD2 | - | TRBJ2-7 | TRBV5-4 | CASSSKQLAGASSYEQYF | TGTGCCAGCAGCTCGAAACAACTAGCGGGAGCCTCCTCCTACGAGCAGTACTTC
- | - | TRBJ2-7 | TRBV15 | CATSYVRYF | TGTGCCACCAGCTACGTGCGGTACTTC
- | - | TRBJ2-1 | TRBV12-2 | CASRSGLAGRNEQFF | TGTGCAAGTCGCTCGGGACTAGCGGGCCGAAATGAGCAGTTCTTC
- | - | TRBJ1-1 | TRBV5-1 | CASSQAGEAFF | TGCGCCAGCAGCCAGGCCGGAGAAGCTTTCTTT
TRBD1 | once | TRBJ1-4 | TRBV6-5 | CASSRTGSDEKLFF | TGTGCCAGCAGCCGGACAGGGTCTGACGAAAAACTGTTTTTT
TRBD1 | - | TRBJ1-5 | TRBV18 | CASSPEQGDQPQHF | TGTGCCAGCTCACCTGAACAGGGGGATCAGCCCCAGCATTTT
TRBD1 | - | TRBJ1-2 | TRBV27 | CASRRQGNNYGYTF | TGTGCCAGCAGACGACAGGGAAATAACTATGGCTACACCTTC
- | - | TRBJ2-3 | TRBV13 | CASTPRKLSTDTQYF | TGTGCCAGCACCCCCAGGAAGCTATCCACAGATACGCAGTATTTT
- | - | TRBJ1-5 | TRBV2 | CASSLEEGNQPQHF | TGTGCCAGCAGTCTTGAAGAGGGAAATCAGCCCCAGCATTTT
TRBD1 | medium-sized | TRBJ2-7 | TRBV7-9 | CASSLQGDYEQYF | TGTGCCAGCAGTCTACAGGGGGACTACGAGCAGTACTTC
TRBD1 | - | TRBJ2-7 | TRBV6-6 | CASSRDSTGVYEQYF | TGTGCCAGCAGCCGGGACTCGACAGGGGTCTACGAGCAGTACTTC
TRBD1 | once | TRBJ2-3 | TRBV6-5 | CASSYSGQRTDTQYF | TGTGCCAGCAGTTACTCGGGACAGCGCACAGATACGCAGTATTTT
- | once | TRBJ2-3 | TRBV7-3 | CASSPGGSADTQYF | TGTGCCAGCAGCCCGGGTGGCTCAGCAGATACGCAGTATTTT
- | - | TRBJ2-3 | TRBV9 | CASSADGFSTDTQYF | TGTGCCAGCAGCGCCGATGGCTTTAGCACAGATACGCAGTATTTT
TRBD1 | - | TRBJ1-2 | TRBV6-4 | CASSDTPAGGLYGYTF | TGTGCCAGCAGTGATACTCCCGCAGGGGGCCTGTATGGCTACACCTTC
- | - | TRBJ2-2 | TRBV4-2 | CASSQGTGVTSGKGELFF | TGTGCCAGCAGCCAAGGGACAGGGGTTACTAGCGGGAAGGGGGAGCTGTTTTTT
- | - | TRBJ1-2 | TRBV29-1 | CSVANWGLHGRYGYTF | TGCAGCGTCGCGAACTGGGGCCTACATGGTCGGTATGGCTACACCTTC
- | - | TRBJ1-1 | TRBV6-1 | CASSESGFGTEAFF | TGTGCCAGCTCCGAGTCAGGGTTTGGCACTGAAGCTTTCTTT
TRBD2 | - | TRBJ2-5 | TRBV11-2 | CASSLGWDSGRAAQYF | TGTGCCAGCAGCTTAGGTTGGGATAGCGGGAGGGCGGCTCAGTACTTC
- | - | TRBJ2-5 | TRBV6-6 | CASSYQETQYF | TGTGCCAGCAGCTACCAAGAGACCCAGTACTTC
TRBD1 | once | TRBJ2-3 | TRBV23-1 | CASSYGTDPRTDTQYF | TGCGCCAGCAGTTACGGGACAGACCCAAGGACAGATACGCAGTATTTT
- | - | TRBJ2-2 | TRBV14 | CASSQARRGPRTGELFF | TGTGCCAGCAGCCAAGCCAGGCGGGGGCCCCGGACCGGGGAGCTGTTTTTT
TRBD1 | - | TRBJ1-1 | TRBV7-9 | CASSLGQGLNTEAFF | TGTGCCAGCAGCTTAGGACAGGGGCTTAACACTGAAGCTTTCTTT
- | - | TRBJ1-6 | TRBV2 | CASRMTEGNSPLHF | TGTGCCAGCAGAATGACCGAGGGTAATTCACCCCTCCACTTT
TRBD1 | - | TRBJ1-1 | TRBV5-1 | CASSSGTENTEAFF | TGCGCCAGCAGCTCCGGGACAGAGAACACTGAAGCTTTCTTT
TRBD2 | - | TRBJ2-1 | TRBV6-1 | CASRWGLAGYNEQFF | TGTGCCAGCAGATGGGGACTAGCGGGCTACAATGAGCAGTTCTTC
TRBD1 | - | TRBJ2-1 | TRBV4-1 | CASSQDIQGARNEQFF | TGCGCCAGCAGCCAAGATATACAGGGGGCTCGGAATGAGCAGTTCTTC
TRBD1 | - | TRBJ2-2 | TRBV6-5 | CASEIGQGGTGELFF | TGTGCCAGTGAAATCGGACAGGGAGGCACCGGGGAGCTGTTTTTT
TRBD2 | - | TRBJ2-7 | TRBV5-1 | CASSSGPGGRYEQYF | TGCGCCAGCAGCTCGGGACCCGGCGGGAGATACGAGCAGTACTTC
TRBD2 | - | TRBJ2-1 | TRBV2 | CASSGTSGGRAYEQFF | TGTGCCAGCAGTGGGACTAGCGGGGGCCGTGCCTATGAGCAGTTCTTC
- | few | TRBJ1-4 | TRBV7-6 | CASSLGGNEKLFF | TGTGCCAGCAGCTTGGGGGGAAATGAAAAACTGTTTTTT
- | - | TRBJ1-4 | TRBV10-2 | CASRITPNEGEKLFF | TGCGCCAGCAGGATCACCCCAAACGAGGGTGAAAAACTGTTTTTT
TRBD1 | once | TRBJ1-1 | TRBV29-1 | CSANPTGETEAFF | TGCAGCGCTAACCCGACAGGGGAAACTGAAGCTTTCTTT
- | - | TRBJ1-2 | TRBV29-1 | CSVQIGGGYTF | TGCAGCGTTCAGATTGGGGGCGGCTACACCTTC
- | - | TRBJ2-4 | TRBV9 | CASSVGGDIQYF | TGTGCCAGCAGCGTAGGCGGGGACATTCAGTACTTC
TRBD1 | - | TRBJ1-6 | TRBV6-5 | CASTDRDRGNSPLHF | TGTGCCAGCACCGATCGGGACAGGGGTAATTCACCCCTCCACTTT
- | - | TRBJ1-4 | TRBV10-3 | CAISGEQGSTNEKLFF | TGTGCCATCAGTGGAGAACAGGGATCGACTAATGAAAAACTGTTTTTT
- | few | TRBJ2-7 | TRBV29-1 | CSVGPGYEQYF | TGCAGCGTTGGGCCGGGCTACGAGCAGTACTTC
- | few | TRBJ1-5 | TRBV30 | CAWSLSLGIQPQHF | TGTGCCTGGAGTCTATCCCTCGGGATTCAGCCCCAGCATTTT
TRBD1 | - | TRBJ1-2 | TRBV28 | CASSLRTGAYGYTF | TGTGCCAGCAGTTTACGGACAGGGGCCTATGGCTACACCTTC
- | few | TRBJ1-4 | TRBV4-2 | CASSQDEGNSEKLFF | TGTGCCAGCAGCCAAGATGAGGGCAATTCGGAAAAACTGTTTTTT
- | - | TRBJ1-1 | TRBV4-2 | CASSQQTGANTEAFF | TGTGCCAGCAGCCAACAAACAGGAGCGAACACTGAAGCTTTCTTT
TRBD2 | few | TRBJ2-1 | TRBV19 | CASSITGTSGNEQFF | TGTGCCAGTAGTATCACGGGGACTAGCGGGAATGAGCAGTTCTTC
- | few | TRBJ2-7 | TRBV4-2 | CASSQDREAIQQYF | TGTGCCAGCAGCCAAGATCGAGAGGCCATCCAGCAGTACTTC
- | - | TRBJ2-1 | TRBV4-3 | CASSQDLILGGSYNEQFF | TGCGCCAGCAGCCAAGATCTTATACTGGGGGGCTCCTACAATGAGCAGTTCTTC
TRBD2 | few | TRBJ2-7 | TRBV5-6 | CASSLGGLAGLAAYEQYF | TGTGCCAGCAGCTTGGGGGGGCTAGCGGGGTTGGCGGCCTACGAGCAGTACTTC
- | few | TRBJ1-1 | TRBV7-8 | CASSKDRNTEAFF | TGTGCCAGCAGCAAGGACAGGAACACTGAAGCTTTCTTT
- | - | TRBJ1-5 | TRBV6-6 | CASSTDSPANQPQHF | TGTGCCAGCAGCACCGACAGTCCCGCTAATCAGCCCCAGCATTTT
TRBD2 | - | TRBJ2-5 | TRBV29-1 | CSATGTSGSTQETQYF | TGCAGCGCCACCGGGACTAGCGGATCGACACAAGAGACCCAGTACTTC